The 13 T cell receptor beta chains reported below all come from one sample, sequenced in a study of shared clonotypes between healthy human individuals. Clones were read by immunoSEQ multiplex PCR, and TCRdb kept only the in-frame ones, dropping some. Of 2 million to 2.5 million clones in the sample, 93% were seen once. The sequencing sample was made of naive CD4+ T cells from PBMCs. As to subset: CD45RA+ positively selected. The receptors originated from a man between 18 and 35 years old in good health. Some clones in this sample may be carry-over from other donors' samples.

The J gene is TRBJ1-5, the V gene TRBV7-2, with TRBD1 matching over 10 bases. Trimming at V came to 4 bases and at J to 6 bases, leaving 6 bases not matched to a gene. Germline-derived CDR1 and CDR2 are SGHTA and FQGNSA. This CDR3 is built from 15 residues. The CDR3 region has the DNA TGTGCCAGCAGCTGGGACAGGGGCCAAGGTCAGCCCCAGCATTTT. Amino acid sequence: CASSWDRGQGQPQHF. Full variable domain (rest looked up from reference TRBV7-2 and TRBJ1-5): GAGVSQSPSNKVTEKGKDVELRCDPISGHTALYWYRQSLGQGLEFLIYFQGNSAPDKSGLPSDRFSAERTGGSVSTLTIQRTQQEDSAVYLCASSWDRGQGQPQHFGDGTRLSIL.

The V gene is TRBV2, the J gene TRBJ1-5, with D unclear. V was cut by 6 bases and J by 0 bases, with 9 bases left in between. This CDR3 contains 14 residues. CDR1 SNHLY and CDR2 FYNNEI come from the germline V gene. CDR3 in amino acids: CASSRDDSNQPQHF. The CDR3 region has the DNA TGTGCCAGCAGCCGTGATGATAGCAATCAGCCCCAGCATTTT.

The rearrangement links TRBV15 to TRBJ2-3, with D possibly matching TRBD2 (6 bases). Germline CDR1 reads LNHNV; CDR2 reads YYDKDF (reference sequence). V lost 0 bases to trimming and J lost 3 bases, with 10 bases between them. CDR3 size: 15 residues. For the CDR3, the DNA is TGTGCCACCAGCAGAGACCGCGGAGGGACAGATACGCAGTATTTT. Translating gives CATSRDRGGTDTQYF.

The chain carries TRBV6-5 and TRBJ2-7; no clear D. The CDR3 is 15 amino acids. V shed 5 bases and J shed 0 bases, with 14 bases lying between them. Germline V gene data show CDR1 as MNHEY and CDR2 as SVGAGI. The CDR3: CASSGPSESSYEQYF. CDR3 in DNA: TGTGCCAGCAGTGGCCCTAGTGAGAGCTCCTACGAGCAGTACTTC.

The rearrangement links TRBV5-1 to TRBJ1-4; D not certain. The V gene's germline CDR1 is SGHRS and CDR2 YFSETQ. The CDR3 has 13 residues. The V end was cut by 4 bases, the J end by 10 bases, with 14 bases between. This chain's CDR3 is CASSAPEGGKLFF. DNA for the CDR3: TGCGCCAGCAGCGCACCAGAAGGTGGAAAACTGTTTTTT.

The rearrangement uses TRBV4-3 and TRBJ2-4; 7 bases are shared with TRBD1. The germline V gene has CDR1 LGHNA and CDR2 YSLEER. CDR3 length: 22 residues. V was pared by 0 bases and J by 1 base, with 21 bases of the junction left unmatched. CDR3 bases: TGCGCCAGCAGCCAAGATGGGGGAGTAAGCAGGGGGTTAATTTGGGCCAAAAACATTCAGTACTTC. Its translation is CASSQDGGVSRGLIWAKNIQYF.

Worth noting for this clone: Other nucleotide sequences from this sample produce the same CDR3. The CDR3 here is CASSLRQGNTGELFF. The CDR3 DNA follows: TGTGCCAGCAGCTTACGACAGGGGAACACCGGGGAGCTGTTTTTT. This chain connects TRBV7-3 to TRBJ2-2, with TRBD1 matching 7 bases. The CDR3 runs 15 residues. Looked up from germline, CDR1 is SGHTA and CDR2 is FQGTGA. V shed 2 bases and J 1 base; nucleotides not matched to a gene: 1. The full variable domain, its missing parts supplied by reference TRBV7-3 and TRBJ2-2, is GAGVSQTPSNKVTEKGKYVELRCDPISGHTALYWYRQSLGQGPEFLIYFQGTGAADDSGLPNDRFFAVRPEGSVSTLKIQRTERGDSAVYLCASSLRQGNTGELFFGEGSRLTVL.

V gene TRBV21-1 combines with J gene TRBJ1-5; the DNA was not used to check the table's D call, TRBD1. TRBV21-1 represents a pseudogene. This CDR3 region has 17 residues. Written as DNA, the CDR3 is TGTGCCAGCAGCAAGGCCCTGGACAGTGTAAGCAATCAGCCCCAGCATTTT. Its translation is CASSKALDSVSNQPQHF.

DNA of the CDR3: TGCGCCAGCAGCACTATCCCGGGACAGGGCTATGAGCAGTTCTTC. It codes for CASSTIPGQGYEQFF. V gene TRBV5-1 combines with J gene TRBJ2-1; 9 nucleotides match TRBD1. The germline gives CDR1 SGHRS, CDR2 YFSETQ. The ends lost 4 bases at V and 8 bases at J; junction bases unmatched: 10. The CDR3 is 15 amino acids.

This rearrangement joins TRBV5-1 to TRBJ2-5, with TRBD1 matching 9 bases. Germline V CDR1 and CDR2: SGHRS, YFSETQ. This CDR3 contains 16 residues. With 1 base clipped from V and 5 bases from J, the junction kept 9 bases outside the gene matches. The CDR3 reads CASSLSLNRGQETQYF. CDR3 coding DNA: TGCGCCAGCAGCTTGAGCCTTAACAGGGGGCAGGAGACCCAGTACTTC. Drawing the rest from reference TRBV5-1 and TRBJ2-5, the complete variable domain is KAGVTQTPRYLIKTRGQQVTLSCSPISGHRSVSWYQQTPGQGLQFLFEYFSETQRNKGNFPGRFSGRQFSNSRSEMNVSTLELGDSALYLCASSLSLNRGQETQYFGPGTRLLVL.

The CDR3 sequence: CASSFWGSGHTDTQYF. In nucleotides, the CDR3 is TGTGCCAGCAGTTTCTGGGGAAGCGGTCACACAGATACGCAGTATTTT. The chain uses TRBV28 and TRBJ2-3; D perhaps matches TRBD2 (5 bases). Trimming took off 3 bases at V and 2 bases at J, with 15 bases between the two ends. Germline V gene data show CDR1 as MDHEN and CDR2 as SYDVKM. The CDR3 length is 16 residues.

The V call is TRBV6-5, the J call TRBJ2-5; the match to TRBD1 covers 7 bases. CDR3 length: 13 amino acids. V was clipped by 3 bases and J by 5 bases; unmatched bases: 3. Germline V gene data show CDR1 as MNHEY and CDR2 as SVGAGI. The CDR3, as DNA: TGTGCCAGCAGTTATACAGGGGTCGAGACCCAGTACTTC. Translating it yields CASSYTGVETQYF.

The genes are TRBV5-1 and TRBJ2-5, with 7 bases fitting TRBD2. V trimming: 5 bases; J trimming: 3 bases; junction bases outside the gene matches: 1. The CDR3 sequence is 12 residues long. Germline V gene sequence: CDR1 SGHRS, CDR2 YFSETQ. CDR3 coding DNA: TGCGCCAGCAGGGCGGGGGAAGAGACCCAGTACTTC. Translation gives CASRAGEETQYF.